This T cell receptor (beta chain) was sequenced for a study of T cell repertoires in cytomegalovirus infection. Findings and caveats of the study: HLA-C-restricted TCR beta clonotypes specific for CMV led the ex vivo response.

Via MiXCR, TCRdb re-called the reads, giving one row per CDR3 protein. The sample has roughly 230,000 distinct CDR3 sequences, around 15% seen once. There are 18 residues in the CDR3. Germline trimming cut 4 bases from V and 4 bases from J; bases unmatched to any gene: 11. Germline-derived CDR1 and CDR2 are SGHTA and FQGNSA. In the case of this clonotype: Its specificity is unknown.

The chain carries TRBV7-2 and TRBJ2-7; 15 nucleotides align to TRBD2. The sequence was collected from a human donor in good health (CMV status not recorded). Some clones in this sample may be carry-over from other donors' samples. The sample comprised CD8+ T cells from PBMCs. CDR3: CASSSRTSGGGTLYEQYF. CDR3 DNA: TGTGCCAGCAGCTCCCGGACTAGCGGGGGGGGGACCCTTTACGAGCAGTACTTC. The entire variable domain, with the rest obtained from reference TRBV7-2 and TRBJ2-7, is as follows: GAGVSQSPSNKVTEKGKDVELRCDPISGHTALYWYRQSLGQGLEFLIYFQGNSAPDKSGLPSDRFSAERTGGSVSTLTIQRTQQEDSAVYLCASSSRTSGGGTLYEQYFGPGTRLTVT.